These T cell receptor beta chains were read from a single sample in a study of blood T cells in healthy people across ages. TCRdb redid the calling of the 5' RACE reads with MiXCR, one entry per CDR3 protein. The sample lists approximately 1,700,000 distinct CDR3 sequences; about two fifths were seen once. The sequencing input was blood. Source of these receptors: a human donor in good health. Both conserved end residues are part of each CDR3. D genes are given only for firm matches. For some rows the clone size is stated as once, few or many, or as a class when expanded; others skip it.

V gene: TRBV7-6; D gene: TRBD1; J gene: TRBJ2-7; clone size: .; CDR3 DNA: TGTGCCAGCAGCTCACTACAGGGGATGGAGGAGCAGTACTTC; CDR3 protein: CASSSLQGMEEQYF
V gene: TRBV12-3/TRBV12-4; D gene: .; J gene: TRBJ2-7; clone size: few; CDR3 DNA: TGTGCCAGCAGTTTTGATACCCGCTACGAGCAGTACTTC; CDR3 protein: CASSFDTRYEQYF
V gene: TRBV7-2; D gene: TRBD1; J gene: TRBJ2-4; clone size: many; CDR3 DNA: TGTGCCAGCAGCCCGCAACCCGGGACAGTGGGAAACATTCAGTACTTC; CDR3 protein: CASSPQPGTVGNIQYF
V gene: TRBV12-3/TRBV12-4; D gene: .; J gene: TRBJ1-4; clone size: .; CDR3 DNA: TGTGCCAGCAGCCCGACAGCGATTAATGAAAAACTGTTTTTT; CDR3 protein: CASSPTAINEKLFF
V gene: TRBV20-1; D gene: .; J gene: TRBJ1-2; clone size: .; CDR3 DNA: TGCAGTGCTAGAAACCAATATGGCTACACCTTC; CDR3 protein: CSARNQYGYTF
V gene: TRBV12-3/TRBV12-4; D gene: TRBD1; J gene: TRBJ1-2; clone size: few; CDR3 DNA: TGTGCCAGCAATTCAGGGGGCAACTATGGCTACACCTTC; CDR3 protein: CASNSGGNYGYTF
V gene: TRBV2; D gene: .; J gene: TRBJ2-3; clone size: .; CDR3 DNA: TGTGCCAGCAGCGAACGGGGAAGGGGAAGCACAGATACGCAGTATTTT; CDR3 protein: CASSERGRGSTDTQYF
V gene: TRBV10-3; D gene: .; J gene: TRBJ2-2; clone size: .; CDR3 DNA: TGTGCCATCAGTATCGGGGGCGCGAACACCGGGGAGCTGTTTTTT; CDR3 protein: CAISIGGANTGELFF
V gene: TRBV18; D gene: .; J gene: TRBJ2-7; clone size: .; CDR3 DNA: TGTGCCAGCTCACCACCGGGCTACGGGCAGTACTTC; CDR3 protein: CASSPPGYGQYF
V gene: TRBV6-5; D gene: TRBD2; J gene: TRBJ2-7; clone size: .; CDR3 DNA: TGTGCCAGCAGGGCGGGGGGGGACGAGCAGTACTTC; CDR3 protein: CASRAGGDEQYF
V gene: TRBV12-3/TRBV12-4; D gene: TRBD1; J gene: TRBJ2-3; clone size: .; CDR3 DNA: TGTGCCAGCAGTTGGCGTGACACAGGGGGCTCCGGAGATACGCAGTATTTT; CDR3 protein: CASSWRDTGGSGDTQYF
V gene: TRBV6-1; D gene: TRBD2; J gene: TRBJ2-1; clone size: .; CDR3 DNA: TGTGCCAGCAGAATTAGCGGGGGGGCTTACAATGAGCAGTTCTTC; CDR3 protein: CASRISGGAYNEQFF
V gene: TRBV27; D gene: .; J gene: TRBJ2-7; clone size: .; CDR3 DNA: TGTGCCAGCAGGTCCTTGGGGGCACACTACGAGCAGTACTTC; CDR3 protein: CASRSLGAHYEQYF
V gene: TRBV7-9; D gene: .; J gene: TRBJ2-1; clone size: .; CDR3 DNA: TGTGCCAGCAGCTCGATTAGAGCCAGCTCCTACAATGAGCAGTTCTTC; CDR3 protein: CASSSIRASSYNEQFF
V gene: TRBV10-3; D gene: TRBD1; J gene: TRBJ2-4; clone size: .; CDR3 DNA: TGTGCCATCAGAGGACAGGGGGGCGGGCAGTACTTC; CDR3 protein: CAIRGQGGGQYF
V gene: TRBV15; D gene: TRBD1; J gene: TRBJ1-2; clone size: many; CDR3 DNA: TGTGCCACCAGCAGAGCGACAGGGGGGGTTTATGGCTACACCTTC; CDR3 protein: CATSRATGGVYGYTF
V gene: TRBV3-1; D gene: .; J gene: TRBJ2-6; clone size: few; CDR3 DNA: TGTGCCAGCAGCCAAGGTGGGACTGGGGCCAACGTCCTGACTTTC; CDR3 protein: CASSQGGTGANVLTF
V gene: TRBV5-1; D gene: .; J gene: TRBJ2-1; clone size: .; CDR3 DNA: TGCGCCAGCAGCTTGGTTGGTGCGGGGCGCTCCTACAATGAGCAGTTCTTC; CDR3 protein: CASSLVGAGRSYNEQFF
V gene: TRBV4-3; D gene: .; J gene: TRBJ1-2; clone size: .; CDR3 DNA: TGCGCCAGCAGCCAAGAGTTGGGGCCCACCTATGGCTACACCTTC; CDR3 protein: CASSQELGPTYGYTF
V gene: TRBV29-1; D gene: TRBD1; J gene: TRBJ2-1; clone size: .; CDR3 DNA: TGCAGCGTTACTACAGGGGTTTACAATGAGCAGTTCTTC; CDR3 protein: CSVTTGVYNEQFF
V gene: TRBV20-1; D gene: TRBD1; J gene: TRBJ2-5; clone size: few; CDR3 DNA: TGCAGTGCTAGAATGCGGGCAGGGGGCCAAGAGACCCAGTACTTC; CDR3 protein: CSARMRAGGQETQYF
V gene: TRBV7-2; D gene: .; J gene: TRBJ1-5; clone size: few; CDR3 DNA: TGTGCCAGCAGTAGGACCGTGAGTAGCAATCAGCCCCAGCATTTT; CDR3 protein: CASSRTVSSNQPQHF
V gene: TRBV5-1; D gene: TRBD1; J gene: TRBJ1-2; clone size: few; CDR3 DNA: TGCGCCAGCCAGACAGGGGACTACTATGGCTACACCTTC; CDR3 protein: CASQTGDYYGYTF
V gene: TRBV15; D gene: .; J gene: TRBJ1-2; clone size: .; CDR3 DNA: TGTGCCACCAGCAGTCTTACAGGGTTGGGCCTAGAGACTTGGCCTTATGGCTACACTTTC; CDR3 protein: CATSSLTGLGLETWPYGYTF
V gene: TRBV27; D gene: .; J gene: TRBJ1-1; clone size: few; CDR3 DNA: TGTGCCAGCAGTTATCTCCTCCCACGGGAGACTGAAGCTTTCTTT; CDR3 protein: CASSYLLPRETEAFF
V gene: TRBV7-2; D gene: .; J gene: TRBJ2-5; clone size: few; CDR3 DNA: TGTGCCAGCAGCTGGACGGAATCCCAAGAGACCCAGTACTTC; CDR3 protein: CASSWTESQETQYF
V gene: TRBV28; D gene: .; J gene: TRBJ1-6; clone size: .; CDR3 DNA: TGTGCCAGCACCCCCCAGGCAGGAATCCATTCACCCCTCCACTTT; CDR3 protein: CASTPQAGIHSPLHF
V gene: TRBV29-1; D gene: .; J gene: TRBJ1-1; clone size: .; CDR3 DNA: TGCAGCGTTAAGGGGTTCATGGGCACTGAAGCTTTCTTT; CDR3 protein: CSVKGFMGTEAFF